This is a list of T cell receptor beta chains from one sample in a study of T-cell reconstitution after alpha-beta-depleted transplantation in children. TCRdb itself ran the PCR reads through MiXCR, one entry per CDR3 protein. The sample has a few hundred thousand distinct CDR3 sequences, 25% to 30% seen once. The material sequenced was PBMCs, taken before TCRalphabeta/CD19-depleted stem cell transplant. All receptors come from a boy under two years old with Wiskott-Aldrich syndrome, due to receive a stem cell transplant. CDR3s include the opening cysteine and the closing phenylalanine or tryptophan. D genes are given only for firm matches. Clone size appears in some rows only: once, few, many, or a class for an expanded clone.

j_call	v_call	d_call	clone_size	cdr3_aa	cdr3_nt
TRBJ2-6	TRBV24-1	TRBD1	once	CATTQQGAQNFNSGANVLTF	TGTGCCACCACACAACAGGGGGCTCAAAATTTTAACTCTGGGGCCAACGTCCTGACTTTC
TRBJ2-2	TRBV9	TRBD2	-	CASSVELAGGPNTGELFF	TGTGCCAGCAGCGTAGAACTAGCGGGAGGGCCGAACACCGGGGAGCTGTTTTTT
TRBJ2-1	TRBV5-5	TRBD2	few	CASSPHLGTSLGNEQFF	TGTGCCAGCAGCCCGCATCTCGGGACTAGCTTGGGGAATGAGCAGTTCTTC
TRBJ2-7	TRBV27	TRBD1	-	CTSSLGGNGEQYF	TGTACCAGCAGTTTAGGGGGCAATGGGGAGCAGTACTTC
TRBJ2-3	TRBV7-2	TRBD2	few	CASSFSGRAYDTQYF	TGTGCCAGCAGCTTTAGCGGGAGGGCATATGATACGCAGTATTTT
TRBJ1-5	TRBV10-3	-	-	CAISESGGSNQPQHF	TGTGCCATCAGTGAGTCAGGGGGAAGCAATCAGCCCCAGCATTTT
TRBJ2-7	TRBV5-1	-	-	CASRASSATYYEQYF	TGCGCCAGCAGGGCATCTAGCGCAACCTACTACGAGCAGTACTTC
TRBJ2-2	TRBV10-2	-	few	CASEGLSNTGELFF	TGCGCCAGCGAGGGACTCTCGAACACCGGGGAGCTGTTTTTT
TRBJ2-1	TRBV7-2	-	-	CASSLKSFGNEQFF	TGTGCCAGCAGCTTAAAGTCCTTTGGGAATGAGCAGTTCTTC
TRBJ1-1	TRBV25-1	-	medium-sized	CASSAQGRDTEAFF	TGTGCCAGCAGTGCGCAGGGGAGGGACACTGAAGCTTTCTTT
TRBJ2-2	TRBV20-1	TRBD2	once	CSASTLADTGELFF	TGCAGTGCTAGTACACTAGCGGACACCGGGGAGCTGTTTTTT
TRBJ2-3	TRBV6-1	-	few	CASKGWQKTDTQYF	TGTGCCAGCAAGGGTTGGCAGAAAACAGATACGCAGTATTTT
TRBJ2-1	TRBV19	-	few	CASSIGFRAGWYNEQFF	TGTGCCAGTAGTATAGGTTTTCGGGCAGGATGGTACAATGAGCAGTTCTTC
TRBJ2-7	TRBV27	TRBD2	-	CASRASGNYEQYF	TGTGCCAGCAGAGCTAGCGGGAACTACGAGCAGTACTTC
TRBJ2-7	TRBV6-1	TRBD2	-	CATLRTSGSYEQYF	TGTGCCACCCTAAGGACTAGCGGCTCCTACGAGCAGTACTTC
TRBJ2-7	TRBV5-1	-	-	CASSDTGGATYEQYF	TGCGCCAGCAGCGACACAGGGGGGGCTACCTACGAGCAGTACTTC
TRBJ2-2	TRBV20-1	-	-	CSARDQGVVNTGELFF	TGCAGTGCTAGAGATCAGGGAGTGGTTAACACCGGGGAGCTGTTTTTT
TRBJ1-2	TRBV7-2	-	-	CASSSTGVSYYGYTF	TGTGCCAGCAGCTCCACAGGAGTTAGTTACTATGGCTACACCTTC
TRBJ2-7	TRBV12-3/TRBV12-4	TRBD2	few	CASQQREGVYEQYF	TGTGCCAGCCAGCAGCGGGAGGGGGTTTACGAGCAGTACTTC
TRBJ1-3	TRBV20-1	TRBD1	-	CSAGGTVGNTIYF	TGCAGTGCTGGAGGGACAGTAGGAAACACCATATATTTT
TRBJ2-1	TRBV7-3	-	-	CASMLSGAHYNEQFF	TGTGCCAGCATGCTTAGTGGGGCGCATTACAATGAGCAGTTCTTC
TRBJ2-7	TRBV30	-	-	CAWGSYEQYF	TGTGCCTGGGGATCCTACGAGCAGTACTTC
TRBJ2-7	TRBV5-6	TRBD2	-	CASRLLAGGSYEQYF	TGTGCCAGCAGGTTACTAGCGGGAGGGTCCTACGAGCAGTACTTC
TRBJ2-1	TRBV5-1	TRBD2	few	CASSTRTSGTAEQFF	TGCGCCAGCAGCACACGGACTAGCGGGACGGCTGAGCAGTTCTTC
TRBJ2-1	TRBV10-3	-	many	CAISLNNEQFF	TGTGCCATCAGTTTAAACAATGAGCAGTTCTTC
TRBJ1-2	TRBV5-5	TRBD1	few	CASSTTGDYGYTF	TGTGCCAGCAGCACGACAGGGGACTATGGCTACACCTTC
TRBJ2-1	TRBV29-1	TRBD1	few	CSVDWSGTGGQYEQFF	TGCAGCGTTGACTGGTCGGGGACAGGGGGCCAATATGAGCAGTTCTTC
TRBJ2-5	TRBV6-1	TRBD1	few	CASRRDRGWETQYF	TGTGCCAGCAGACGGGACAGGGGGTGGGAGACCCAGTACTTC
TRBJ1-1	TRBV10-1	-	-	CASSEGGGTEAFF	TGCGCCAGCAGTGAGGGGGGCGGAACTGAAGCTTTCTTT
TRBJ2-1	TRBV11-2	TRBD2	few	CASSLSLISGITYNEQFF	TGTGCCAGCAGCTTATCCCTCATTAGCGGGATAACTTACAATGAGCAGTTCTTC
TRBJ2-1	TRBV4-1	-	-	CASSQVRRGSYNEQFF	TGCGCCAGCAGCCAAGTCCGGCGGGGATCCTACAATGAGCAGTTCTTC
TRBJ2-3	TRBV20-1	TRBD2	few	CSARALAGARDTDTQYF	TGCAGTGCTAGAGCTCTAGCGGGAGCTAGGGACACAGATACGCAGTATTTT
TRBJ1-5	TRBV2	-	-	CASSGPTTIHQPQHF	TGTGCCAGCAGTGGACCTACTACGATACATCAGCCCCAGCATTTT
TRBJ2-1	TRBV9	-	-	CASSVAVRKTDNEQFF	TGTGCCAGCAGCGTAGCTGTCAGGAAGACGGACAATGAGCAGTTCTTC
TRBJ2-1	TRBV5-1	TRBD2	once	CASSPGLAIQIEQFF	TGCGCCAGCAGTCCGGGACTAGCGATACAAATTGAGCAGTTCTTC
TRBJ1-1	TRBV27	-	-	CASSRTSLRNTEAFF	TGTGCCAGCAGTCGTACCAGCTTAAGGAACACTGAAGCTTTCTTT
TRBJ2-7	TRBV6-1	-	-	CASSVRLLTYEQYF	TGTGCCAGCAGTGTGAGGCTCTTGACCTACGAGCAGTACTTC
TRBJ2-1	TRBV5-1	TRBD2	-	CASSTPGLAGDNEQFF	TGCGCCAGCAGCACCCCAGGACTAGCGGGAGATAATGAGCAGTTCTTC
TRBJ1-1	TRBV5-1	-	-	CASSKIRALNTEAFF	TGCGCCAGCAGCAAGATCAGGGCGCTGAACACTGAAGCTTTCTTT
TRBJ2-5	TRBV5-1	-	few	CASSLRMGETQYF	TGCGCCAGCAGCCTTAGAATGGGTGAGACCCAGTACTTC
TRBJ2-1	TRBV20-1	-	-	CSARDWQDNEQFF	TGCAGTGCTAGAGATTGGCAAGACAATGAGCAGTTCTTC
TRBJ1-2	TRBV27	-	-	CASSFSGPNYGYTF	TGTGCCAGCAGTTTTTCCGGGCCCAACTATGGCTACACCTTC
TRBJ2-7	TRBV20-1	-	-	CSARDVNARSYEQYF	TGCAGTGCTAGAGATGTGAACGCCCGCTCCTACGAGCAGTACTTC
TRBJ2-3	TRBV5-1	TRBD2	-	CASSLEYSGTTDTQYF	TGCGCCAGCAGCTTGGAATATAGCGGGACGACAGATACGCAGTATTTT
TRBJ2-1	TRBV7-3	TRBD2	-	CASSLYGGSSYNEQFF	TGTGCCAGCAGCTTATATGGCGGGAGCTCCTACAATGAGCAGTTCTTC
TRBJ1-1	TRBV6-5	-	few	CASTYDTEAFF	TGTGCCAGCACCTATGACACTGAAGCTTTCTTT
TRBJ2-2	TRBV12-3/TRBV12-4	TRBD1	-	CASSVRGLYTGELFF	TGTGCCAGCAGTGTCAGGGGGCTATACACCGGGGAGCTGTTTTTT
TRBJ2-6	TRBV20-1	-	few	CSAQQGSGANVLTF	TGCAGTGCTCAGCAGGGATCTGGGGCCAACGTCCTGACTTTC